This T cell receptor beta chain derives from a study of CD8 T cells in ankylosing spondylitis. Ten or more counts support this clonotype. As yet, its antigen is unknown. Broader study findings: Researchers reportedly found disease-linked clones significantly enriched in matched ankylosing spondylitis synovial fluid. A TCR beta motif of several highly homologous variants seemed to mark ankylosing spondylitis blood. In peripheral blood, disease-linked CD8+ clones occurred at relatively low frequencies.

Libraries for TCR beta were made by quantitative 5'-RACE with molecular barcodes. Each CDR3 protein gets one entry after TCRdb re-called the 5' RACE reads with MiXCR. The profile shows about 320,000 distinct CDR3 sequences, approximately 10% of them singletons. The germline V and J ends were trimmed by 3 bases and 3 bases, with 11 bases remaining between them. This CDR3 is built from 14 residues. In germline, CDR1 is SGHTA, CDR2 FQGNSA. Sequencing used blood, either unsorted or a sorted T cell fraction (not recorded which). The chain employs TRBV7-2 and TRBJ1-1; a weak D match, TRBD1 (5 bases). The TCR was taken from a female donor with ankylosing spondylitis or in good health (not recorded which). The CDR3 reads CASSFGTDHTEAFF. CDR3 DNA: TGTGCCAGCAGCTTCGGGACGGATCACACTGAAGCTTTCTTT. The full variable domain, rest sourced from reference TRBV7-2 and TRBJ1-1, is GAGVSQSPSNKVTEKGKDVELRCDPISGHTALYWYRQSLGQGLEFLIYFQGNSAPDKSGLPSDRFSAERTGGSVSTLTIQRTQQEDSAVYLCASSFGTDHTEAFFGQGTRLTVV.